Below are 18 T cell receptor beta chains sequenced from a single sample in a study of blood T cell repertoires in COVID-19 (TCRdb year 2020). Receptor amplification or capture employed the immunoSEQ multiplex PCR assay. The source is immuneACCESS, and TCRdb retained only in-frame sequences with V and J called. Part of the clones is not carried over; for the studies checked, unresolved V genes explain less than half of this, and the remainder is unexplained. The sample table lists 200,000 to 250,000 clones, about four fifths of them with a count of one. The top ten constitute 3.5% to 4% of the sample. The specimen sequenced was peripheral blood. The source is a woman of 80 years or more with acute or convalescent COVID-19.

This clone was picked up a small number of times. The gene calls are TRBV29-1 and TRBJ1-5, with no clear D. The CDR3 length is 13 residues. Germline V lookup: CDR1 SQVTM, CDR2 ANQGSEA. V gave up 5 bases and J gave up 0 bases, with 8 bases separating them. CDR3 coding DNA: TGCAGCGTTATGGCGGATAGCAATCAGCCCCAGCATTTT. It is translated as CSVMADSNQPQHF.

The chain employs TRBV2 and TRBJ1-3; D not resolved. The V end lost 6 bases, the J end lost 2 bases, and 11 bases lay between the germline ends. Germline loops: CDR1 SNHLY, CDR2 FYNNEI. The CDR3 is 14 amino acids. The CDR3 reads CASSPPGTGNTIYF. The CDR3 DNA follows: TGTGCCAGCAGCCCCCCCGGGACTGGAAACACCATATATTTT.

This chain uses TRBV6-2 or TRBV6-3 with TRBJ1-5; D possibly corresponds to TRBD1 (5 bases). Trimming left V 6 bases short and J 2 bases short, with 17 bases between. The CDR3 has 16 amino acids. Germline lookup yields CDR1 MNHEY and CDR2 SVGEGT. The CDR3, as DNA: TGTGCCAGCAGCCCGGGGGGGGGTGTGGGCAATCAGCCCCAGCATTTT. It translates to CASSPGGGVGNQPQHF.

The sample holds one count of this clone. The chain is built from TRBV28 and TRBJ1-5, with 8 bases aligning to TRBD1. The germline V gene encodes CDR1 MDHEN and CDR2 SYDVKM. V lost 7 bases to trimming and J lost 12 bases; unmatched junction nucleotides: 17. This CDR3 comprises 15 residues. As DNA, the CDR3 is TGTGCCAGCACCTTAGACAGGGGTTACGATGGGCGCCAGCATTTT. Residues: CASTLDRGYDGRQHF.

The rearrangement joins TRBV9 to TRBJ2-7; 9 bases align to TRBD2. Per the germline V gene, CDR1 is SGDLS and CDR2 is YYNGEE. The V and J ends lost 3 bases and 5 bases, in that order; junction bases with no gene match: 12. The CDR3 runs 16 residues. This CDR3 is CASSAPQIAGVDEQYF. Here the CDR3 DNA reads TGTGCCAGCAGCGCCCCTCAGATAGCGGGGGTGGACGAGCAGTACTTC.

The chain uses TRBV7-3 and TRBJ2-3, with D possibly TRBD2 on 6 matching bases. V was cut by 5 bases and J by 1 base, with 13 bases left in between. There are 15 residues in the CDR3. CDR1 is SGHTA, CDR2 FQGTGA, per germline. For the CDR3, the DNA is TGTGCCAGCAGCACCTCCGGGGGTGGCACAGATACGCAGTATTTT. Its translation: CASSTSGGGTDTQYF.

The chain couples TRBV9 to TRBJ1-1; D is unclear. V lost 3 bases to trimming and J lost 3 bases, with 6 bases between them. CDR1 is SGDLS, CDR2 YYNGEE, per germline. CDR3 size: 12 residues. CDR3 in amino acids: CASSGLHTEAFF. Here the CDR3 DNA reads TGTGCCAGCAGCGGACTACACACTGAAGCTTTCTTT.

This chain links TRBV6-5 with TRBJ2-2; D unclear. This CDR3 spans 14 amino acids. The germline V gene encodes CDR1 MNHEY and CDR2 SVGAGI. The germline V and J ends were trimmed by 5 bases and 7 bases, with 14 bases remaining between them. CDR3 DNA: TGTGCCAGCAGTACGGATCGGGTTGGCGGGGAGCTGTTTTTT. This codes for CASSTDRVGGELFF.

The chain joins TRBV5-1 to TRBJ1-5; D call uncertain. The CDR3 is 13 residues long. Trimming cost V 5 bases and J 2 bases, with 8 bases left between them. Looked up from germline, CDR1 is SGHRS and CDR2 is YFSETQ. The DNA of the CDR3 is TGCGCCAGCAGAGAGGGCCGCAATCAGCCCCAGCATTTT. This encodes CASREGRNQPQHF.

The chain combines TRBV10-3 with TRBJ2-6; D may be TRBD1 (6 bases). The length of the CDR3 is 16 residues. V lost 2 bases and J 4 bases, leaving 12 bases between the germline ends. Germline V gives CDR1 ENHRY, CDR2 SYGVKD. CDR3 sequence reads: CAISELNRAGANVLTF. The CDR3 DNA reads TGTGCCATCAGTGAGCTTAACAGGGCAGGGGCCAACGTCCTGACTTTC.

This rearrangement joins TRBV3-1 (or the pseudogene TRBV3-2) to TRBJ2-1; 7 bases agree with TRBD2. The germline gives CDR1 LGHDT, CDR2 YNNKEL (reference sequence). The CDR3 runs 15 residues. The J segment lost 6 bases and the V segment lost 5 bases, leaving 10 bases of the junction unmatched. As DNA, the CDR3 is TGTGCCAGCAGCACCTGGACTAGGACGGGCAATGAGCAGTTCTTC. Amino acid sequence: CASSTWTRTGNEQFF.

The rearrangement uses TRBV7-2 and TRBJ1-1; a weak D match, TRBD1 (5 bases). The germline V and J ends were trimmed by 1 base and 1 base, with 10 bases remaining between them. Looked up from germline, CDR1 is SGHTA and CDR2 is FQGNSA. The length of the CDR3 is 15 residues. CDR3 region: CASSLDGAGNTEAFF. In DNA, the CDR3 is TGTGCCAGCAGCTTAGATGGGGCAGGGAACACTGAAGCTTTCTTT.

This clone was recorded a few times. Other DNA sequences in this specimen translate into the identical CDR3. The rearrangement links TRBV7-2 to TRBJ1-5; D ambiguous. CDR3 length: 14 amino acids. Germline CDR1 is SGHTA and CDR2 is FQGNSA. V was cut by 1 base and J by 3 bases, with 7 bases left in between. CDR3 DNA sequence: TGTGCCAGCAGCTTAGGGCAGAACAATCAGCCCCAGCATTTT. This sequence encodes CASSLGQNNQPQHF. Full variable domain (rest looked up from reference TRBV7-2 and TRBJ1-5): GAGVSQSPSNKVTEKGKDVELRCDPISGHTALYWYRQSLGQGLEFLIYFQGNSAPDKSGLPSDRFSAERTGGSVSTLTIQRTQQEDSAVYLCASSLGQNNQPQHFGDGTRLSIL.

The chain uses TRBV5-8 and TRBJ1-6, with D perhaps TRBD1 (5 bases). This CDR3 is built from 16 residues. V shed 4 bases and J shed 7 bases, with 18 bases lying between them. Germline V gene data show CDR1 as SGHTS and CDR2 as YDEGEE. The CDR3 DNA follows: TGTGCCAGCAGCGCGGAGGGCAGGGTGCCGAATTCACCCCTCCACTTT. Its protein product is CASSAEGRVPNSPLHF.

The chain carries TRBV24-1 and TRBJ2-1, with D unclear. Germline CDR1 is KGHDR and CDR2 is SFDVKD. V dropped 3 bases and J dropped 6 bases, with 8 bases sitting between them. This CDR3 has 13 residues. The CDR3 bases are TGTGCCACCAGTGATCCACTCGGCAATGAGCAGTTCTTC. Its protein product is CATSDPLGNEQFF.

This clone was seen only a few times. This chain links TRBV7-9 with TRBJ1-2, with 10 bases that match TRBD1. The CDR3 covers 19 residues. Germline V gene lookup returns CDR1 SEHNR and CDR2 FQNEAQ (reference sequence). V gave up 5 bases and J gave up 1 base; unmatched junction bases: 16. CDR3 DNA: TGTGCCAGCAGCCGCCATCACCGGGACAGGGGCACTCTTAACTATGGCTACACCTTC. Translated, it gives CASSRHHRDRGTLNYGYTF. Full variable domain (rest looked up from reference TRBV7-9 and TRBJ1-2): DTGVSQNPRHKITKRGQNVTFRCDPISEHNRLYWYRQTLGQGPEFLTYFQNEAQLEKSRLLSDRFSAERPKGSFSTLEIQRTEQGDSAMYLCASSRHHRDRGTLNYGYTFGSGTRLTVV.

V is TRBV15 and J is TRBJ1-2; 7 bases fit TRBD1. The CDR3 covers 16 residues. Germline loops: CDR1 LNHNV, CDR2 YYDKDF (reference sequence). V lost 1 base to trimming and J lost 8 bases; unmatched junction nucleotides: 13. CDR3 sequence (DNA): TGTGCCACCAGCAGAGTCGGGGGCAGGGGGATGAGGGGCTACACCTTC. Its protein product is CATSRVGGRGMRGYTF.

The J gene is TRBJ2-7, the V gene TRBV3-1 (or the pseudogene TRBV3-2); D not resolved. CDR3 length: 12 residues. Trimming stripped 4 bases from V and 1 base from J, with 5 bases between. CDR1 and CDR2 from the germline V gene are LGHDT and YNNKEL (reference sequence). CDR3 sequence (DNA): TGTGCCAGCAGCCCAACATCCTACGAGCAGTACTTC. Its translation: CASSPTSYEQYF.